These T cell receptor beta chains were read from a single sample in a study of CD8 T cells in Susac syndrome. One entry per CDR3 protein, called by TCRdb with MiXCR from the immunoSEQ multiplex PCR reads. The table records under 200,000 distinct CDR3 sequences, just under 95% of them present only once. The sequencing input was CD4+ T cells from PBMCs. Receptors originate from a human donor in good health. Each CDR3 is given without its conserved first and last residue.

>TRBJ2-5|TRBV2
ASSPSGVGETQY
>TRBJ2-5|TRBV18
ASSRQTVIQETQY
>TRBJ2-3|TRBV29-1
SVIEGGTDTQY
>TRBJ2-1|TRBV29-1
SVDRQGMMNEQF
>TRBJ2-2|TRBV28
ASSTPRELF
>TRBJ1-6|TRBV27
ASSLQGVGTPLH
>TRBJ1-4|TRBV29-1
ICSGTNEKLF
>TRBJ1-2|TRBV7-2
ASSAGATNYGYT
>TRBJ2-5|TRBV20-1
SADPLSTSGGRAETQY
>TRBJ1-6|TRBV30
ARSGTTSDSPLH
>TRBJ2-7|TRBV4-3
ASSQDWDRGLEQY
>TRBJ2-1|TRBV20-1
SAEGPRKWNEQF
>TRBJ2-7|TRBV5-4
ASSTGQGAPYEQY
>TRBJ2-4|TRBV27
ASSLTGKNIQY
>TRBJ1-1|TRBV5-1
ASRQGQMNTEAF
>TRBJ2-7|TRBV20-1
STLAGTSSEQY
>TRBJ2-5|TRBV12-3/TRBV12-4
ASRLAGAKETQY
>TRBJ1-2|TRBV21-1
ASSKSDRVQGGYGYT
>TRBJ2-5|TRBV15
ATSTRGGAETQY
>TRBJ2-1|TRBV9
ASSAAGGGEQF
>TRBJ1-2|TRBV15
ATSREVGNYGYT
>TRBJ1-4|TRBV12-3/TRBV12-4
ASRASTNEKLF
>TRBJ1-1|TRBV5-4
ASSLYGGEAF
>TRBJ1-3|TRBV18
ASSPPSGAQGNTIY
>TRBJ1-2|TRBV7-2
ASSPWTGAYGYT